This T cell receptor beta chain stems from a study of OX40 agonist ivuxolimab in advanced cancers. This clone was picked up one time. Its cognate antigen is unknown. This CDR3 contains 13 residues. Germline CDR1 and CDR2: SGHNT and YENEEA. The V and J ends lost 0 bases and 5 bases respectively, with 6 bases between them. Study-wide points: The mean number of expanded clones was higher in CD8+ T cells than in CD4+. At 0.1 to 3.0 mg/kg, clonal expansion of CD4+ and CD8+ blood T cells had occurred by week 6. Antigen specificity remained undetermined for the expanded peripheral T cells.

Some clones are missing from TCRdb's copy, which holds only in-frame ones; the method was immunoSEQ multiplex PCR. The sample lists 53,000 or so clones, roughly 83% occurring once. The chain links TRBV11-3 to TRBJ2-3; D unclear. This material consisted of CD4+ or CD8+ T cells sorted from blood, taken in a trial of the OX40 agonist ivuxolimab. This sequence originates from an adult with an advanced solid tumor such as melanoma, head and neck, liver or kidney cancer. The CDR3 sequence is CASSLDRRDTQYF. The CDR3 region has the DNA TGTGCCAGCAGCTTAGATAGGAGAGATACGCAGTATTTT.